The 29 T cell receptor beta chains below come from one sample, sequenced in a study of Ad26.COV2.S vaccination and SARS-CoV-2 variants. The treatment was: approximately 18 received Ad26.COV2.S at low or high dose, single or two shots; about five received placebo; per-sample allocation not given. Sampling happened 63 days after the first vaccine or placebo injection. TCRdb keeps only in-frame clones here, not all; method: immunoSEQ multiplex PCR. The table has about 350,000 clones, around 84% seen once. The sequencing used peripheral blood, collected in a trial of Ad26.COV2.S vaccine versus placebo. These receptors came from a person aged 18-65 years who received the Ad26.COV2.S COVID-19 vaccine or a placebo.

This sequence joins TRBV7-2 and TRBJ2-3; D unclear. The CDR3 runs 11 residues. CDR1 is SGHTA and CDR2 is FQGNSA in the germline V gene. Between the trimmed V and J ends, which lost 6 bases and 5 bases, there was a span of 6 bases. CDR3 sequence: CASRWQDTQYF. The CDR3 DNA reads TGTGCCAGCAGGTGGCAAGATACGCAGTATTTT.

The genes are TRBV7-2 and TRBJ2-2; TRBD2 agrees at 7 bases. Losses at the gene ends were 5 bases for V and 4 bases for J; bases not matched to a gene: 4. The CDR3 is made up of 14 amino acids. Per germline, CDR1 SGHTA and CDR2 FQGNSA. CDR3 DNA: TGTGCCAGCAGCGTACGGGAGGTCACCGGGGAGCTGTTTTTT. Translated: CASSVREVTGELFF.

The rearrangement links TRBV6-2 or TRBV6-3 to TRBJ2-7, with 14 bases aligning to TRBD2. The CDR3 spans 17 residues. CDR1 is MNHEY, CDR2 SVGEGT, per germline. The ends lost 2 bases at V and 5 bases at J; junction bases unmatched: 8. In nucleotides, the CDR3 is TGTGCCAGCAGTTACCACGGACTAGCGGGAGGTAGGAACGAGCAGTACTTC. This translates into CASSYHGLAGGRNEQYF.

This rearrangement joins TRBV27 to TRBJ2-7; 10 nucleotides align to TRBD1. The trim removed 5 bases at V and 5 bases at J, leaving 12 bases unmatched. CDR1 is MNHEY, CDR2 SMNVEV, per germline (reference sequence). The CDR3 spans 16 residues. The CDR3 is CASSQMRDRGLNEQYF. In DNA form, the CDR3 reads TGTGCCAGCAGTCAAATGAGGGACAGGGGTTTAAACGAGCAGTACTTC.

This clone has just a few counts. This chain connects TRBV3-1 (or the pseudogene TRBV3-2) to TRBJ1-4; D not resolved. V lost 5 bases and J lost 0, with 7 bases in between. The CDR3 spans 14 residues. Germline V gene data show CDR1 as LGHDT and CDR2 as YNNKEL (reference sequence). CDR3 residues: CASSTSTTNEKLFF. The CDR3 DNA is TGTGCCAGCAGCACCAGCACAACTAATGAAAAACTGTTTTTT.

This clone was detected a few times. The V and J genes are TRBV7-2 and TRBJ2-3, with TRBD2 matching 7 bases. Germline values: CDR1 SGHTA, CDR2 FQGNSA. The CDR3 is made up of 16 amino acids. V was pared by 5 bases and J by 2 bases, with 10 bases of the junction left unmatched. The CDR3 loop is CASSPPGGSITDTQYF. CDR3 sequence (DNA): TGTGCCAGCAGCCCACCGGGCGGGAGTATCACAGATACGCAGTATTTT.

The J gene is TRBJ2-7, the V gene TRBV9, with TRBD1 identical over 7 bases. With V trimmed by 7 bases and J by 5 bases, 9 bases remained unmatched. Per the germline V gene, CDR1 is SGDLS and CDR2 is YYNGEE. The CDR3 loop spans 13 amino acids. In DNA, the CDR3 is TGTGCCAGCCCCCCGAGGGGGCGGGACGAGCAGTACTTC. It is translated as CASPPRGRDEQYF.

The chain carries TRBV5-1 and TRBJ2-5; D is possibly TRBD1 (6 bases). This CDR3 has 17 residues. Germline assignment: CDR1 SGHRS and CDR2 YFSETQ. V gave up 0 bases and J gave up 1 base, with 16 bases separating them. In nucleotides, the CDR3 is TGCGCCAGCAGCTTGGCGGCAGGGGCTGGAGGCCAAGAGACCCAGTACTTC. It encodes CASSLAAGAGGQETQYF.

The chain links TRBV5-1 to TRBJ2-5; TRBD1 might be the D (5 bases). Trimming removed 5 bases at V and 1 base at J, with 12 bases between. The CDR3 extends over 14 amino acids. Germline lookup yields CDR1 SGHRS and CDR2 YFSETQ. The CDR3 sequence is CASRFDSFQETQYF. The CDR3 DNA follows: TGCGCCAGCAGATTCGACAGCTTCCAAGAGACCCAGTACTTC.

V is TRBV28 and J is TRBJ1-2, with D unclear. Trimming cost V 5 bases and J 4 bases, with 8 bases left between them. Germline CDR1 MDHEN, CDR2 SYDVKM. This CDR3 comprises 12 residues. CDR3 amino acids: CASSPRTYGYTF. In DNA form, the CDR3 reads TGTGCCAGCAGTCCGAGGACCTATGGCTACACCTTC.

The CDR3 coding sequence is TGTGCCAGCAGCCACGGGACAGGACTCAATCAGCCCCAGCATTTT. Its translation is CASSHGTGLNQPQHF. V usage is TRBV3-1 (or the pseudogene TRBV3-2) and J usage is TRBJ1-5; 8 bases map to TRBD1. J lost 3 bases, V lost 3 bases, and 4 bases had no gene match. This CDR3 contains 15 residues. Looked up from germline, CDR1 is LGHDT and CDR2 is YNNKEL (reference sequence).

The table lists this clone with a few counts. The chain recombines TRBV27 with TRBJ1-6; 8 nucleotides line up with TRBD1. Germline trimming cut 7 bases from V and 10 bases from J; bases unmatched to any gene: 9. Germline CDR1 is MNHEY and CDR2 is SMNVEV (reference sequence). CDR3 length: 14 residues. CDR3 sequence reads: CASNAQGASSPLHF. In DNA form, the CDR3 reads TGTGCCAGCAATGCTCAGGGGGCCTCCTCACCCCTCCACTTT.

The chain couples TRBV6-4 to TRBJ1-2; D remains ambiguous. Germline assignment: CDR1 MRHNA and CDR2 SNTAGT. V was cut by 0 bases and J by 4 bases, with 15 bases left in between. The CDR3 loop spans 16 amino acids. CDR3 nucleotide sequence: TGTGCCAGCAGTGACTCTATGCGGGGTAAGGGCTATGGCTACACCTTC. It encodes CASSDSMRGKGYGYTF.

Written as DNA, the CDR3 is TGTGCCAGCTCACCTCTTACGGAGAGCTCTGGGGCCAACGTCCTGACTTTC. Protein: CASSPLTESSGANVLTF. This chain connects TRBV18 to TRBJ2-6; no definite D call. This CDR3 is built from 17 residues. Looked up from germline, CDR1 is KGHSH and CDR2 is LQKENI. V was shortened by 3 bases and J by 0 bases, with 12 bases between the two germline ends. Full variable domain (outside the CDR3, taken from reference TRBV18 and TRBJ2-6): NAGVMQNPRHLVRRRGQEARLRCSPMKGHSHVYWYRQLPEEGLKFMVYLQKENIIDESGMPKERFSAEFPKEGPSILRIQQVVRGDSAAYFCASSPLTESSGANVLTFGAGSRLTVL.

V is TRBV10-1 and J is TRBJ2-7; 14 nucleotides agree with TRBD2. After removal of 9 bases from V and 2 bases from J, the junction contained 15 bases not matched to a gene. Germline CDR1 is WNHNN and CDR2 is SYGVQD (reference sequence). CDR3 length: 18 residues. The CDR3 bases are TGCGCCAGGAAGATTCCCGGGACTAGCGGGAGTCGTCCCTACGAGCAGTACTTC. Translating gives CARKIPGTSGSRPYEQYF.

This clone came up once. V usage is TRBV28 and J usage is TRBJ1-1; D possibly corresponds to TRBD1 (6 bases). Germline CDR1 and CDR2: MDHEN and SYDVKM. There are 16 residues in the CDR3. Trimming took 6 bases from V and 6 from J, leaving 23 bases between them. The CDR3 sequence is CASSPTINRARAEAFF. Here the CDR3 DNA reads TGTGCCAGCAGCCCCACCATAAACAGGGCTAGGGCTGAAGCTTTCTTT. Based on the CDR3 plus reference TRBV28 and TRBJ1-1, the full variable domain is DVKVTQSSRYLVKRTGEKVFLECVQDMDHENMFWYRQDPGLGLRLIYFSYDVKMKEKGDIPEGYSVSREKKERFSLILESASTNQTSMYLCASSPTINRARAEAFFGQGTRLTVV.

The V and J genes are TRBV7-9 and TRBJ2-1; 11 bases line up with TRBD2. V shed 0 bases, J shed 6 bases, and the junction held 1 base outside the gene matches. The V gene's germline CDR1 is SEHNR and CDR2 FQNEAQ (reference sequence). The CDR3 is 15 residues long. The CDR3, as DNA: TGTGCCAGCAGCTTAGCCGGGACTAGCGGCAATGAGCAGTTCTTC. This translates into CASSLAGTSGNEQFF.

The chain joins TRBV7-2 to TRBJ2-5; possibly TRBD1 or TRBD2 for D (6 bases each). The CDR3 extends over 14 amino acids. Trimming left V 6 bases short and J 4 bases short, with 15 bases between. CDR1 SGHTA and CDR2 FQGNSA come from the germline V gene. This CDR3 is CASSQEGGLETQYF. CDR3 sequence (DNA): TGTGCCAGCAGTCAAGAGGGGGGTTTAGAGACCCAGTACTTC.

The rearrangement links TRBV29-1 to TRBJ1-2; unclear D gene. CDR1 is SQVTM, CDR2 ANQGSEA, per germline. The V end was cut by 3 bases, the J end by 2 bases, with 4 bases between. This CDR3 is 11 amino acids long. The CDR3 DNA reads TGCAGCGTTGACCAGAACTATGGCTACACCTTC. As protein: CSVDQNYGYTF. Complete variable domain (other parts from reference TRBV29-1 and TRBJ1-2): SAVISQKPSRDICQRGTSLTIQCQVDSQVTMMFWYRQQPGQSLTLIATANQGSEATYESGFVIDKFPISRPNLTFSTLTVSNMSPEDSSIYLCSVDQNYGYTFGSGTRLTVV.

The chain has TRBV5-6 and TRBJ2-7, with D unresolved. The CDR3 covers 14 residues. CDR1 is SGHDT and CDR2 is YYEEEE in the germline V gene. V lost 3 bases and J lost 3, with 13 bases in between. CDR3 loop: CASSSGPGYYEQYF. The CDR3 region has the DNA TGTGCCAGCAGCTCTGGACCCGGATACTACGAGCAGTACTTC.

This chain links TRBV3-1 (or the pseudogene TRBV3-2) with TRBJ2-1, with D possibly matching TRBD2 (5 bases). CDR3 length: 14 residues. Germline values: CDR1 LGHDT, CDR2 YNNKEL (reference sequence). Trimming left V 8 bases short and J 4 bases short, with 15 bases between. The CDR3 coding sequence is TGTGCCAGCGAGGCGGGTCCGAATTACAATGAGCAGTTCTTC. It is translated as CASEAGPNYNEQFF.

J is TRBJ2-1 and V is TRBV2, with a possible D match to TRBD1 (6 bases). Trimming pared 2 bases from V and 9 bases from J, leaving 17 bases between. CDR1 SNHLY and CDR2 FYNNEI come from the germline V gene. The length of the CDR3 is 15 residues. The CDR3 sequence is CASSERVTGYGEQFF. The CDR3 DNA is TGTGCCAGCAGTGAAAGGGTGACAGGCTATGGTGAGCAGTTCTTC.

The rearrangement links TRBV20-1 to TRBJ1-5, with TRBD1 matching over 7 bases. Trimming cost V 3 bases and J 7 bases; bases outside gene matches: 6. CDR1 and CDR2 from the germline V gene are DFQATT and SNEGSKA (reference sequence). The CDR3 totals 13 residues. This CDR3 reads CSASRQGGQPQHF. CDR3 coding DNA: TGCAGTGCTAGTCGGCAGGGGGGCCAGCCCCAGCATTTT.

The gene calls are TRBV2 and TRBJ2-7; the D gene is possibly TRBD1 (6 bases). V was cut by 6 bases and J by 4 bases, with 7 bases left in between. CDR3 size: 11 residues. CDR1 and CDR2 from the germline V gene are SNHLY and FYNNEI. The CDR3 sequence: CASRQGYEQYF. As DNA, the CDR3 is TGTGCCAGCAGACAGGGTTACGAGCAGTACTTC.

The count of this clone is one. This chain uses TRBV6-2 or TRBV6-3 with TRBJ1-4; 7 bases line up with TRBD1. V shed 0 bases, J shed 0 bases, and the junction held 7 bases outside the gene matches. Germline V gene sequence: CDR1 MNHEY, CDR2 SVGEGT. The CDR3 is 18 amino acids. DNA of the CDR3: TGTGCCAGCAGTTACTCTACGGGACAGAGAACAACTAATGAAAAACTGTTTTTT. Protein product: CASSYSTGQRTTNEKLFF.

The chain couples TRBV14 to TRBJ2-2, with 8 bases that match TRBD2. V lost 4 bases to trimming and J lost 5 bases; unmatched junction nucleotides: 3. The germline CDR1 and CDR2 sequences are SGHDN and FVKESK. The CDR3 covers 14 residues. In DNA, the CDR3 is TGTGCCAGCAGCCGCTTAGCGGGAACCGGGGAGCTGTTTTTT. Residues: CASSRLAGTGELFF.

This clone has a count of ten or more. V usage is TRBV10-2 and J usage is TRBJ2-7, with D tentatively TRBD1 (7 bases). Germline CDR1 and CDR2: WSHSY and SAAADI. The CDR3 contains 15 residues. Trimming cost V 6 bases and J 1 base, with 16 bases left between them. This CDR3 is CASRRGRDPSYEQYF. For the CDR3, the DNA is TGCGCCAGCAGGAGGGGGCGGGATCCTTCCTACGAGCAGTACTTC.

The chain carries TRBV15 and TRBJ1-3, with D maybe TRBD1 (6 bases). CDR1 and CDR2 (germline): LNHNV, YYDKDF (reference sequence). The CDR3 is made up of 17 amino acids. V was shortened by 2 bases and J by 0 bases, with 14 bases between the two germline ends. CDR3 coding DNA: TGTGCCACCAGCAGATCTAGTCAAGGGGGCTCTGGAAACACCATATATTTT. Protein sequence: CATSRSSQGGSGNTIYF. The variable domain in full, completed from reference TRBV15 and TRBJ1-3, reads DAMVIQNPRYQVTQFGKPVTLSCSQTLNHNVMYWYQQKSSQAPKLLFHYYDKDFNNEADTPDNFQSRRPNTSFCFLDIRSPGLGDTAMYLCATSRSSQGGSGNTIYFGEGSWLTVV.

The CDR3 reads CASRTDYNEQFF. The CDR3 DNA is TGTGCCAGTAGGACAGACTACAATGAGCAGTTCTTC. The chain is built from TRBV19 and TRBJ2-1; maybe TRBD1 (5 bases). The CDR3 has 12 residues. Germline lookup yields CDR1 LNHDA and CDR2 SQIVND (reference sequence). Trimming stripped 6 bases from V and 3 bases from J, with 6 bases between.